The sequence of this T cell receptor (beta chain) was determined in a study of blood T cell repertoires in COVID-19. The wider study: Sources were T cells, B-cell-depleted T cells, or PBMCs; the material itself was cDNA or gDNA.

Self-reported history from a screening survey and questionnaire set each donor's cohort. The V gene's germline CDR1 is SEHNR and CDR2 FQNEAQ (reference sequence). Between the trimmed V and J ends, which lost 2 bases and 3 bases, there was a span of 17 bases. This CDR3 spans 17 amino acids. In the original processing: Amplifying reference gene primers gave estimates of nucleated cell counts. Produced via immunoSEQ multiplex PCR; TCRdb's table is partial and in-frame only. V, J and clone size are those of that table, while D and trimming were read from the DNA. The sample contains 400,000 to 450,000 clones, about 90% of which appear only once.

The V call is TRBV7-9, the J call TRBJ1-3, with D perhaps TRBD1 (6 bases). Sequences were obtained from PBMCs or T cells enriched from blood (not recorded which). The sequence was obtained from a young man who had recovered from COVID-19. The CDR3: CASSLLSQGRNGNTIYF. CDR3 nucleotides: TGTGCCAGCAGCTTATTATCCCAGGGGCGCAATGGAAACACCATATATTTT.